The 26 T cell receptor beta chains reported below all come from one sample, sequenced in a study of CD8 T cells in Susac syndrome. Random-hexamer reverse transcription was applied to about 0.5 to 1 ug RNA. TCRdb called the immunoSEQ multiplex PCR reads again in MiXCR, with one record for every CDR3 protein. The sample holds around 120,000 distinct CDR3 sequences; 93% are singletons and the top ten take about 0.087%. The sample consisted of CD4+ T cells from PBMCs. These TCRs come from a human donor with multiple sclerosis.

This clonotype was seen once. This sequence joins TRBV5-6 and TRBJ2-3, with D possibly matching TRBD2 (6 bases). Germline-derived CDR1 and CDR2 are SGHDT and YYEEEE. Trimming removed 4 bases at V and 0 bases at J, with 12 bases between. The CDR3 is 15 residues long. For the CDR3, the DNA is TGTGCCAGCAGCCTCCTTAGCGGTAGCACAGATACGCAGTATTTT. It codes for CASSLLSGSTDTQYF.

This sequence joins TRBV19 and TRBJ2-7; unclear D gene. Germline CDR1 and CDR2: LNHDA and SQIVND (reference sequence). CDR3 length: 12 residues. V lost 11 bases and J lost 5, with 16 bases in between. CDR3 loop: CAGSAVYHEQYF. CDR3 sequence (DNA): TGTGCCGGGTCCGCAGTTTACCACGAGCAGTACTTC.

The J gene is TRBJ2-5, the V gene TRBV6-2 or TRBV6-3; possible D gene TRBD1, 6 bases. V lost 8 bases to trimming and J lost 3 bases, with 16 bases between them. The CDR3 sequence is 14 residues long. Germline-derived CDR1 and CDR2 are MNHEY and SVGEGT. The DNA of the CDR3 is TGTGCCAGCGTCCCCCCGGGGACAAAAGAGACCCAGTACTTC. Protein: CASVPPGTKETQYF.

V is TRBV7-2 and J is TRBJ1-2; D may be TRBD1 (6 bases). The CDR3 contains 17 residues. CDR1 and CDR2 (germline): SGHTA, FQGNSA. Trimming stripped 4 bases from V and 2 bases from J, with 20 bases between. For the CDR3, the DNA is TGTGCCAGCAGCTCATCTTTGGGACAAAGAACCAACTATGGCTACACCTTC. Protein product: CASSSSLGQRTNYGYTF.

The chain combines TRBV20-1 with TRBJ1-5; possible D gene TRBD1, 5 bases. The CDR3 is made up of 13 amino acids. V lost 6 bases and J 7 bases, leaving 16 bases between the germline ends. Germline V gene sequence: CDR1 DFQATT, CDR2 SNEGSKA (reference sequence). DNA for the CDR3: TGCAGTGCCGCCGAGGACACCTCCCAGCCCCAGCATTTT. This codes for CSAAEDTSQPQHF.

The chain uses TRBV7-3 and TRBJ2-1, with a weak D call TRBD2 (5 bases). The V and J ends lost 1 base and 9 bases respectively, with 10 bases between them. Germline CDR1 and CDR2: SGHTA and FQGTGA. The CDR3 has 13 amino acids. The CDR3 nucleotides are TGTGCCAGCAGCTTAAGTTCGGGGAGTGAGCAGTTCTTC. Its protein product is CASSLSSGSEQFF. Variable domain in full (rest from reference TRBV7-3 and TRBJ2-1): GAGVSQTPSNKVTEKGKYVELRCDPISGHTALYWYRQSLGQGPEFLIYFQGTGAADDSGLPNDRFFAVRPEGSVSTLKIQRTERGDSAVYLCASSLSSGSEQFFGPGTRLTVL.

The chain has TRBV5-4 and TRBJ2-1; D is uncertain. CDR1 is SGHNT, CDR2 YYREEE, per germline (reference sequence). V lost 0 bases and J 4 bases, leaving 5 bases between the germline ends. The CDR3 is made up of 13 amino acids. The CDR3 nucleotides read TGTGCCAGCAGCTTGGACAGTTACAATGAGCAGTTCTTC. It translates to CASSLDSYNEQFF.

CDR3 coding DNA: TGTGCCAGCAGTGAGTCGCCTATTAACACCGGGGAGCTGTTTTTT. Amino acids: CASSESPINTGELFF. The chain is built from TRBV2 and TRBJ2-2; D gene uncertain. This CDR3 is built from 15 residues. V lost 3 bases and J 2 bases, leaving 10 bases between the germline ends. Looked up from germline, CDR1 is SNHLY and CDR2 is FYNNEI.

The chain links TRBV30 to TRBJ1-1, with unresolved D. Germline V gene data show CDR1 as GTSNPN and CDR2 as SVGIG (reference sequence). The ends were cut back, 4 bases at V and 5 bases at J, with 14 bases in the middle. The CDR3 is made up of 13 amino acids. CDR3 in DNA: TGTGCCTGGACTATCTCCGGGATAACTGAAGCTTTCTTT. It codes for CAWTISGITEAFF.

Here the CDR3 reads CASSPLTGELFF. The CDR3 coding sequence is TGTGCCAGCAGCCCGCTCACCGGGGAGCTGTTTTTT. The chain uses TRBV7-3 and TRBJ2-2; no firm D call. The CDR3 has 12 amino acids. Germline lookup yields CDR1 SGHTA and CDR2 FQGTGA. Trimming shortened V by 5 bases and J by 4 bases, and 5 bases separated the two germline ends. Complete variable domain (other parts from reference TRBV7-3 and TRBJ2-2): GAGVSQTPSNKVTEKGKYVELRCDPISGHTALYWYRQSLGQGPEFLIYFQGTGAADDSGLPNDRFFAVRPEGSVSTLKIQRTERGDSAVYLCASSPLTGELFFGEGSRLTVL.

The CDR3 region is CASSLDPSGNTIYF. Here the CDR3 DNA reads TGCGCCAGCAGCTTGGATCCATCTGGAAACACCATATATTTT. The chain is built from TRBV5-1 and TRBJ1-3; D uncertain. CDR3 size: 14 residues. Germline V CDR1 and CDR2: SGHRS, YFSETQ. Trimming took off 0 bases at V and 1 base at J, with 5 bases between the two ends.

The rearrangement links TRBV29-1 to TRBJ1-4; D is ambiguous. This CDR3 has 15 amino acids. Germline values: CDR1 SQVTM, CDR2 ANQGSEA. The V gene lost 0 bases and the J gene lost 0 bases, with 8 bases spanning the gap. In nucleotides, the CDR3 is TGCAGCGTTGAAGAAGATAGTGCAACTAATGAAAAACTGTTTTTT. Amino acids: CSVEEDSATNEKLFF.

This chain connects TRBV6-2 or TRBV6-3 to TRBJ2-7; D not certain. Germline lookup yields CDR1 MNHEY and CDR2 SVGEGT. V lost 0 bases to trimming and J lost 5 bases, with 17 bases between them. The CDR3 length is 16 residues. The CDR3 nucleotides read TGTGCCAGCAGTTACTCGAATAGTCCACCCTTAGACGAGCAGTACTTC. Its protein is CASSYSNSPPLDEQYF.

V usage is TRBV10-2 and J usage is TRBJ2-3, with TRBD2 matching 7 bases. There are 13 residues in the CDR3. Looked up from germline, CDR1 is WSHSY and CDR2 is SAAADI. With 7 bases clipped from V and 4 bases from J, the junction kept 5 bases outside the gene matches. As DNA, the CDR3 is TGCGCCAGCAAGTCTAGCGGCTCAGATACGCAGTATTTT. This encodes CASKSSGSDTQYF.

This chain links TRBV5-1 with TRBJ1-5, with TRBD1 as a possible D gene (5 bases). This CDR3 has 14 residues. V was cut by 7 bases and J by 4 bases, with 15 bases left in between. Germline V CDR1 and CDR2: SGHRS, YFSETQ. The CDR3 spells CASAPEGQNQPQHF. CDR3 DNA: TGCGCCAGCGCCCCCGAGGGGCAGAATCAGCCCCAGCATTTT.

The sample holds one count of this clonotype. This chain connects TRBV2 to TRBJ1-2; D remains unclear. Trimming shortened V by 1 base and J by 4 bases, and 10 bases separated the two germline ends. CDR1 and CDR2 from the germline V gene are SNHLY and FYNNEI. This CDR3 has 14 residues. This CDR3 reads CASSEVSGPYGYTF. The CDR3 DNA reads as TGTGCCAGCAGTGAAGTATCAGGTCCCTATGGCTACACCTTC.

The rearrangement uses TRBV2 and TRBJ2-1; possibly TRBD1 or TRBD2 for D (5 bases each). The CDR3 spans 12 residues. V lost 11 bases, J lost 4 bases, and 12 bases lay in between. The germline gives CDR1 SNHLY, CDR2 FYNNEI. The CDR3 coding sequence is TGTGCCTCGTTGGGGGAGTACAATGAGCAGTTCTTC. It yields the protein CASLGEYNEQFF.

The chain links TRBV6-2 or TRBV6-3 to TRBJ2-5; TRBD2 might be the D (6 bases). Per germline, CDR1 MNHEY and CDR2 SVGEGT. CDR3 length: 15 amino acids. V was shortened by 6 bases and J by 1 base, with 15 bases between the two germline ends. The CDR3 protein is CASSWSGVSQETQYF. The CDR3 coding sequence is TGTGCCAGCAGCTGGTCGGGGGTGAGCCAAGAGACCCAGTACTTC.

This chain links TRBV13 with TRBJ1-4; maybe TRBD1 (5 bases). The CDR3 consists of 15 residues. Per the germline V gene, CDR1 is PRHDT and CDR2 is FYEKMQ (reference sequence). V gave up 4 bases and J gave up 3 bases, with 12 bases separating them. The CDR3 here is CASSSRQWANEKLFF. The CDR3 nucleotides read TGTGCCAGCAGCTCCAGACAGTGGGCTAATGAAAAACTGTTTTTT.

The sample holds a few counts of this clonotype. This chain connects TRBV6-1 to TRBJ2-7, with 10 positions matching TRBD1. CDR3 length: 13 amino acids. CDR1 is MNHNS and CDR2 is SASEGT in the germline V gene. The V and J ends lost 11 bases and 3 bases, in that order; junction bases with no gene match: 7. Here the CDR3 reads CAGRQGAIYEQYF. CDR3 DNA sequence: TGTGCCGGGCGACAGGGGGCCATCTACGAGCAGTACTTC.

Here the CDR3 DNA reads TGTGCCAGCAGCTCACCAGCGTGGAAGCGGGAGACCCAGTACTTC. It codes for CASSSPAWKRETQYF. The V gene is TRBV5-6, the J gene TRBJ2-5; possible D gene TRBD2, 5 bases. The V end was cut by 3 bases, the J end by 5 bases, with 17 bases between. CDR1 and CDR2 (germline): SGHDT, YYEEEE. The CDR3 sequence is 15 residues long.

The genes are TRBV10-3 and TRBJ2-2; D is ambiguous. The CDR3 runs 16 residues. The germline CDR1 and CDR2 sequences are ENHRY and SYGVKD. V was cut by 8 bases and J by 4 bases, with 20 bases left in between. This chain's CDR3 is CAISKPRQAITGELFF. The CDR3 DNA reads as TGTGCCATCTCAAAACCGAGGCAGGCGATCACCGGGGAGCTGTTTTTT.

The chain links TRBV6-2 or TRBV6-3 to TRBJ1-1, with D perhaps TRBD1 (6 bases). The V and J ends lost 2 bases and 1 base respectively, with 11 bases between them. The germline CDR1 and CDR2 sequences are MNHEY and SVGEGT. The CDR3 sequence is 15 residues long. DNA of the CDR3: TGTGCCAGCAGTTACCGCACACAGGGGAACACTGAAGCTTTCTTT. Encoded protein: CASSYRTQGNTEAFF.

The chain joins TRBV12-3 or TRBV12-4 to TRBJ2-4; TRBD1 or TRBD2 may be the D gene (5 bases each). V gave up 3 bases and J gave up 12 bases, with 15 bases separating them. The CDR3 is made up of 13 amino acids. The CDR3 bases are TGTGCCAGCAGTTTTAGTTTGGGACGCAATCAGTACTTC. Translation gives CASSFSLGRNQYF.

The chain recombines TRBV7-2 with TRBJ2-5; 14 bases map to TRBD2. The CDR3 is 16 residues long. V dropped 5 bases and J dropped 4; count of bases not matched to a gene: 6. The germline V gene has CDR1 SGHTA and CDR2 FQGNSA. The CDR3 region is CASSGPGTSGGETQYF. The DNA of the CDR3 is TGTGCCAGCAGCGGACCCGGGACTAGCGGGGGAGAGACCCAGTACTTC.

As regards this clonotype: The germline gene is not matched at one end of the junction; a read error may be the cause. J is TRBJ1-5 and V is TRBV23-1; tentatively, D is TRBD1 (6 bases). TRBV23-1 has ORF status, its function being uncertain. This CDR3 has 19 residues. Here the CDR3 DNA reads TGCGCCAGCAGTCATGGGGGATCGGAGAGGGGGTCTGAGCAATCAGCCCCAGCATTT. It encodes CASSHGGSERGSEQSAPAF.